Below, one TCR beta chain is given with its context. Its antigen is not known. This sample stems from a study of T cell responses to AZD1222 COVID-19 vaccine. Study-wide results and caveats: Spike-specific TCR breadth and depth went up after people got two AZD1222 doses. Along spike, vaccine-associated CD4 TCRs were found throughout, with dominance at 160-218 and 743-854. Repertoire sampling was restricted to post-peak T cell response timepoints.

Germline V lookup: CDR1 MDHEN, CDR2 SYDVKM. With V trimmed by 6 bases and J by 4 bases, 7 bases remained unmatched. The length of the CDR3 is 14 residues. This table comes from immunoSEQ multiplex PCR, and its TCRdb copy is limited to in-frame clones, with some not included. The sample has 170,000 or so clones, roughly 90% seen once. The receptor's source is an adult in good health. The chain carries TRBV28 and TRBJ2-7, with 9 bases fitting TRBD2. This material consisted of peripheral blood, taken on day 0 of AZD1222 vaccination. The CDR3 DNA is TGTGCCAGCAGGGAAGCGGGAGGTTGGTACGAGCAGTACTTC. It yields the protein CASREAGGWYEQYF. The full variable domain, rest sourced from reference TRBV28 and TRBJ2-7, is DVKVTQSSRYLVKRTGEKVFLECVQDMDHENMFWYRQDPGLGLRLIYFSYDVKMKEKGDIPEGYSVSREKKERFSLILESASTNQTSMYLCASREAGGWYEQYFGPGTRLTVT.